This TCR beta chain is from a study of CXCR3-negative and CXCR3-positive naive CD8 T cells. As for the study in general: Roughly 135 million TRB reads were obtained overall (about 1.5 +/- 0.3 million per library).

The CDR3 spans 14 residues. A word on this clonotype: Its antigen is not known.

Researchers sorted 300,000 cells of each CD8+ T cell subset in triplicate. A CD45RO-CCR7+CD27+CD95- phenotype identified naive CD8+ T cells. Study findings and constraints: Similar TRBV-TRBJ usage characterized naive CXCR3-negative and CXCR3-positive cells; memory cells differed.

Preparation of TRB cDNA libraries relied on 5' RACE carrying UMI labels. TCRdb reprocessed the 5' RACE reads and keeps a single row for each CDR3 protein, giving no DNA. The sample includes 130,000 or so distinct CDR3 sequences. This clonotype was sampled from a human donor in good health. Some clones in this sample may be carry-over from other donors' samples. V usage is TRBV21-1 and J usage is TRBJ2-2; as DNA is missing, the TRBD2 call by TCRdb cannot be tested. TRBV21-1 is an annotated pseudogene. The sequenced sample was naive CXCR3- CD8+ T cells from blood. Subset defined: CD45RO-CCR7+CD27+CD95- naive CD8+ T cells lacking CXCR3 (TNR3-). CDR3 residues: CASSRARNTGELFF.